The present T cell receptor beta chain was sequenced within a study of shared clonotypes between healthy human individuals. Study-level findings and limits: Compared with clonotypes that all four donors shared, non-shared clonotypes had lower generation probabilities.

About this clone itself: Its matching antigen is unknown.

In the sorted-subset replicate PCRs, about 200 ng DNA, tens of thousands of T cell genomes, was used. Sequencing used immunoSEQ multiplex PCR; TCRdb keeps in-frame clones, though not all of them. The repertoire has some 1,600,000 clones, approximately 98% of them found once; the top ten carry around 0.47%. The ends lost 2 bases at V and 8 bases at J; junction bases unmatched: 9. Germline assignment: CDR1 SGHNT and CDR2 YYREEE (reference sequence). The CDR3 sequence is 16 residues long. The chain couples TRBV5-4 to TRBJ2-2; TRBD2 matches at 10 bases. Source material: naive CD4+ T cells sorted from blood. Sample subset: CD45RA+ positively selected. This receptor was identified in a man aged 25 to 45 in good health. The CDR3 DNA sequence: TGTGCCAGCAGCTTCGTGGTAGCGGGAGGTTCTGGGGAGCTGTTTTTT. It codes for CASSFVVAGGSGELFF.